The rows below give T cell receptor beta chains drawn from one sample of a study of blood T cell repertoires in COVID-19. Repertoires were generated with immunoSEQ multiplex PCR, while TCRdb's copy carries only in-frame clones and drops some. The sample holds 250,000 or so clones, over 75% seen once. The sequenced material came from peripheral blood. The receptors shown here come from a man aged 30-40 years who had recovered from COVID-19. CDR3s include the opening cysteine and the closing phenylalanine or tryptophan. The D gene is left open where the match is weak.

j_call v_call d_call cdr3_aa
TRBJ2-3 TRBV6-1 . CASSELNRVLIDTQYF
TRBJ2-1 TRBV2 TRBD2 CASTPRGGRNEQFF
TRBJ1-1 TRBV6-5 . CASSPEAAGRDVFF
TRBJ2-3 TRBV2 TRBD1 CASRGTGGRFEVTDTQYF
TRBJ1-1 TRBV10-3 . CAIRWGEDTEAFF
TRBJ1-5 TRBV10-3 . CAISGSGPGGQPQHF
TRBJ2-4 TRBV7-2 TRBD1 CASTPLTGGGGYIQYF
TRBJ1-2 TRBV29-1 . CSVEDFGAGVGGYTF
TRBJ1-1 TRBV4-1 . CASSPTPGGTEAFF
TRBJ2-5 TRBV24-1 TRBD2 CATSDGLAGEQETQYF
TRBJ1-5 TRBV20-1 . CSAMNQAQHF
TRBJ1-4 TRBV6-6 . CASSYNRDITEKLFF
TRBJ1-2 TRBV5-8 TRBD1 CASSNRGRGRYGYTF
TRBJ2-4 TRBV12-3/TRBV12-4 . CASSSEGDIQYF
TRBJ1-1 TRBV28 . CAGLQGAEAFF
TRBJ2-1 TRBV7-9 TRBD1 CASSSVRDSGNEQFF
TRBJ2-3 TRBV11-3 TRBD2 CASSFGTSGGADTQYF
TRBJ2-2 TRBV5-1 . CASGTGQPTGELFF
TRBJ1-1 TRBV5-8 . CASPWRPGEAFF
TRBJ1-6 TRBV3-1/TRBV3-2 . CASSQPPRPDRASPLHF
TRBJ2-3 TRBV5-1 TRBD2 CASSLSRASGGVLTDTQYF
TRBJ2-5 TRBV5-6 TRBD1 CASSPTGGAGETQYF
TRBJ1-2 TRBV11-2 . CASSLWTDYGYTF